This T cell receptor beta chain was sequenced for a study of neurological immune-mediated disorders. Whole-study findings and limits: The greatest TCR clonal expansion occurred in HTLV-1-associated myelopathy and the least in multiple sclerosis, which fell below healthy controls.

The cDNA was produced through 5'RACE with 10-nucleotide random UMIs. The yield of each sequencing run was over 180 million TCR-beta sequences from 15-18 subjects. TCRdb re-analysed the 5' RACE reads in MiXCR, keeping a single row per CDR3 protein. The sample has tens of thousands of distinct CDR3 sequences; roughly an eighth are singletons. Indicated time point: longitudinal time-point 1 (baseline). Unsorted libraries came from 2 million PBMCs stored at -80 °C. This clonotype appeared many times. Its antigen is not known. This TCR was recovered from a female donor with HTLV-1-associated myelopathy (HAM/TSP). Sequencing was carried out using PBMCs.

CDR3 protein: CASSQGVTSGNTIYF. DNA for the CDR3: TGTGCCAGCAGTCAGGGGGTTACCTCTGGAAACACCATATATTTT. This chain links TRBV7-2 with TRBJ1-3; 7 positions match TRBD1. The CDR3 extends over 15 amino acids. Germline V gene lookup returns CDR1 SGHTA and CDR2 FQGNSA. The V gene end was trimmed by 6 bases and the J gene end by 0 bases; junction bases not matched to a gene: 5.